This T cell receptor (beta chain) was recorded in a study of T cells in Graves' hyperthyroidism and ophthalmopathy (dated by TCRdb to about 2019). A note on the overall study: Peripheral blood was sampled at the time of initial diagnosis, prior to any treatment. TCR V-J signatures able to tell the groups apart were searched for in a discovery cohort of 90 to 100 patients, of whom fewer than 45 had Graves' ophthalmopathy and about 55 had stable Graves' hyperthyroidism. Prospective prediction of ophthalmopathy was tested in an independent validation cohort consisting of 18 hyperthyroidism patients and about 17 patients who later progressed to ophthalmopathy. The 100 discovery patients were randomly split 7:3 into training and test sets. The study also compared thyroid tissue and blood T-cell repertoires from over 5 Graves' hyperthyroidism patients. Following sampling, methimazole starting at 30 mg daily was given to hyperthyroidism patients, and high-dose intravenous methylprednisolone was given to ophthalmopathy patients. TCR Vbeta CDR3 sequencing of 120 to 150 peripheral blood samples (roughly 41 ophthalmopathy, about 74 hyperthyroidism and approximately 17 progressor patients) is reported in the paper.

The CDR3 spans 16 residues, from the cysteine through the phenylalanine. The read is trimmed to its CDR3 DNA, 48 bases read in frame from base 1. V is reduced by 2 bases and J by 0 bases, leaving a spacing of 13 bases between them. CDR1 and CDR2 were assigned from the germline V gene as KGHSH and LQKENI. Overall study outcomes, separate from this receptor: In validation, progression to ophthalmopathy was predicted by the model with 55% to 71% sensitivity and just over 72% specificity, a median of about 6.8 months before onset. Most expanded thyroid clonotypes (frequency above 0.001) were also detected in blood, suggesting blood repertoires may reflect thyroid immune responses. Sample size was not statistically predetermined, and blinding of investigators to group allocation was not performed. A 13 V-J signature model separated ophthalmopathy from stable hyperthyroidism, with 87.88% sensitivity and about 81% specificity in cross-validation and 80%/75% in testing.

Amplification of TCR beta CDR3 regions was carried out from RNA transcripts. A first-round RT-PCR of the TCR CDR3 used the HTBI primer set with the Qiagen OneStep RT-PCR kit. A second multiplex PCR round built the libraries, followed by size selection and purification. Paired-end sequencing of the libraries was performed with 100 bp reads on an Illumina HiSeq2000. The source study handled its data this way. Raw data were processed with SOAPnuke, discarding reads with adapters, uncalled bases, mean Phred below 15, or no exact constant-primer or identifier match. High-quality paired reads were merged using COPE v1.2.5, and each unique nucleotide sequence was defined as a clonotype. MiTCR v1.1 was used to align the clonotypes against IMGT TRBV, TRBD and TRBJ reference segments. Only V-J combinations with frequency above 0.0001, covering 99% to 99.2% of repertoires, were analysed. The TCS score was defined as F50 (clonal expansion) divided by E x V (chaos), with BLOSUM62-based TCRdist calculated between CDR3 peptides within each V-J. Welch's t-statistics and random forest reduced around 550 V-J features to 13, which were used in a naive Bayes classifier (R e1071). TCRdb took the public reads, trimmed them with fastp at Q25, ran MiXCR for clone calling and kept in-frame beta chains. Every entry covers one CDR3 protein and lists the most common genes and DNA from its rows. TCRdb, rather than the study authors, made the V and J calls. This sample gives approximately 210,000 distinct CDR3 sequences in total; 17% of them show up just once. The ten top clones hold approximately 50% of the sample.

This clonotype was seen at least ten times. Its target antigen remains unknown. Base qualities are not at hand, and no much larger clone is one base apart. Stable Graves' hyperthyroidism was defined as no progression to ophthalmopathy during 18 months of follow-up. Hyperthyroidism patients were newly diagnosed, with disease duration under 2 months, and aged 18 to 65 years. The study excluded patients with uncontrolled infections, other autoimmune diseases, pregnancy or lactation. Diagnoses relied on clinical symptoms, serum thyroxine and TRAb, thyroid ultrasound and orbital computed tomography. PBMCs were isolated from 7.5 to 10 ml of fresh peripheral blood by Ficoll-Paque density gradient centrifugation. Trizol reagent was used to extract total RNA, and RNA quality was then checked on an Agilent 2100 Bioanalyzer.

The TCR comes from a man aged 50 to 59 with Graves' hyperthyroidism. The rearrangement combines TRBV18 with TRBJ1-2, with an unclear D gene assignment. The sequenced material came from blood. The DNA is as follows: TGTGCCAGCTCACCAAGGGCAGGTCCCTCTAACTATGGCTACACCTTC. The encoded protein is CASSPRAGPSNYGYTF. The reference TRBV18 and TRBJ1-2 proteins fill in what lies around the CDR3, so the full variable domain reads NAGVMQNPRHLVRRRGQEARLRCSPMKGHSHVYWYRQLPEEGLKFMVYLQKENIIDESGMPKERFSAEFPKEGPSILRIQQVVRGDSAAYFCASSPRAGPSNYGYTFGSGTRLTVV.